The next 16 T cell receptor beta chains were all read from a single sample in a study of vaccination effects on CD4 cells after COVID-19. These receptors have no known antigen. Viral peptide pools were used in the ViraFEST assay to expand antigen-specific CD4+ T cells, and sequencing came afterward. Subsequent to a culture period of 10 to 11 days, CD4+ T cells were isolated. In the vaccine recipients, nucleocapsid antibodies were negative and there was no prior SARS-CoV-2 infection. Sequencing used immunoSEQ multiplex PCR; TCRdb keeps in-frame clones, though not all of them. The profile covers some 20,000 clones, with around 72% appearing a single time and over 7.5% taken by the ten largest. The sample in question was CD4+ T cells from PBMCs cultured with HCoV-NL63 spike peptides, obtained before COVID-19 vaccination. The receptors here all came from a human donor who received a COVID-19 vaccine.

This rearrangement joins TRBV21-1 to TRBJ2-7. TRBV21-1 is a pseudogene segment. The CDR3 is 14 amino acids. This CDR3 reads CASSKGYAPYEQYF. CDR3 bases: TGTGCCAGCAGCAAGGGATACGCGCCCTACGAGCAGTACTTC.

This rearrangement joins TRBV7-8 to TRBJ1-2; D gene uncertain. Germline V CDR1 and CDR2: SGHVS, FQNEAQ. The CDR3 is 12 amino acids. The ends were cut back, 8 bases at V and 8 bases at J, with 15 bases in the middle. CDR3 DNA sequence: TGTGCCAGCGGGCGGGCTGTGGAAGGCTACACCTTC. Its protein product is CASGRAVEGYTF.

Only a few counts were recorded for this clone. The chain is built from TRBV5-1 and TRBJ2-3; 11 bases are a match to TRBD2. Per the germline V gene, CDR1 is SGHRS and CDR2 is YFSETQ. CDR3 size: 18 residues. V gave up 0 bases and J gave up 0 bases; unmatched junction bases: 6. CDR3 region: CASSLGTSGSQSTDTQYF. The DNA for the CDR3 is TGCGCCAGCAGCTTGGGCACTAGCGGGAGTCAAAGCACAGATACGCAGTATTTT.

The chain links TRBV6-5 to TRBJ2-7; 9 bases agree with TRBD1. Germline assignment: CDR1 MNHEY and CDR2 SVGAGI. The CDR3 runs to 15 residues. Trimming removed 6 bases from V and 3 bases from J; junction bases left unmatched: 9. CDR3 nucleotide sequence: TGTGCCAGCAGGGGAACGGGACAGGGTAACTACGAGCAGTACTTC. It translates to CASRGTGQGNYEQYF.

Concerning this clone: This specimen includes other DNA sequences encoding the same CDR3. The chain combines TRBV19 with TRBJ1-1; D might be TRBD1 (5 bases). Looked up from germline, CDR1 is LNHDA and CDR2 is SQIVND (reference sequence). CDR3 length: 13 amino acids. Trimming took off 5 bases at V and 2 bases at J, with 9 bases between the two ends. CDR3: CASSSGLNTEAFF. CDR3 DNA: TGTGCCAGTAGTTCGGGGCTTAACACTGAAGCTTTCTTT.

The rearrangement joins TRBV10-2 to TRBJ2-7, with TRBD1 matching over 9 bases. CDR1 WSHSY and CDR2 SAAADI come from the germline V gene. The CDR3 loop spans 15 amino acids. Trimming cost V 6 bases and J 7 bases; bases outside gene matches: 13. CDR3 in amino acids: CASRTSGGQGGEQYF. In DNA, the CDR3 is TGCGCCAGCAGGACTAGTGGGGGACAGGGCGGTGAGCAGTACTTC.

The chain recombines TRBV18 with TRBJ1-2, with D uncertain. The CDR3 is made up of 14 amino acids. Deletions cut 1 base from V and 4 bases from J, with 10 bases between. Germline CDR1 KGHSH, CDR2 LQKENI. The CDR3 protein is CASSPREEGYGYTF. The CDR3 region has the DNA TGTGCCAGCTCACCACGGGAAGAGGGCTATGGCTACACCTTC.

V and J are TRBV5-1 and TRBJ1-1, with a weak D call TRBD1 (6 bases). CDR3 length: 14 residues. V was clipped by 4 bases and J by 1 base, with 11 bases between them. CDR1 and CDR2 (germline): SGHRS, YFSETQ. CDR3 sequence (DNA): TGCGCCAGCAGCGGGGGGGGCGCGAACACTGAAGCTTTCTTT. Translated, it gives CASSGGGANTEAFF.

V usage is TRBV5-6 and J usage is TRBJ2-5, with 7 bases aligning to TRBD2. V was clipped by 4 bases and J by 2 bases; unmatched bases: 2. CDR1 is SGHDT and CDR2 is YYEEEE in the germline V gene. The CDR3 covers 13 residues. This CDR3 is CASSPGLQETQYF. DNA of the CDR3: TGTGCCAGCAGCCCGGGACTACAAGAGACCCAGTACTTC. Combining the CDR3 with reference TRBV5-6 and TRBJ2-5 gives the whole variable domain DAGVTQSPTHLIKTRGQQVTLRCSPKSGHDTVSWYQQALGQGPQFIFQYYEEEERQRGNFPDRFSGHQFPNYSSELNVNALLLGDSALYLCASSPGLQETQYFGPGTRLLVL.

This chain uses TRBV6-5 with TRBJ2-1; 8 bases are a match to TRBD1. This CDR3 is 13 amino acids long. The V gene's germline CDR1 is MNHEY and CDR2 SVGAGI. V was pared by 5 bases and J by 4 bases, with 1 base of the junction left unmatched. CDR3 coding DNA: TGTGCCAGCAGTCGGACAGGGTACAATGAGCAGTTCTTC. This translates into CASSRTGYNEQFF.

In its sample, this clone was seen a few times. This rearrangement joins TRBV15 to TRBJ2-2; 10 bases align to TRBD1. Germline values: CDR1 LNHNV, CDR2 YYDKDF (reference sequence). CDR3 length equals 16 residues. V lost 2 bases, J lost 2 bases, and 2 bases stayed unmatched. CDR3 sequence (DNA): TGTGCCACCAGCAGAAGGACAGGGGGTAACACCGGGGAGCTGTTTTTT. Translated: CATSRRTGGNTGELFF.

The rearrangement links TRBV10-3 to TRBJ1-5; D is unresolved. The CDR3 extends over 13 amino acids. Germline values: CDR1 ENHRY, CDR2 SYGVKD. Trimming removed 9 bases from V and 7 bases from J, with 16 bases in between. CDR3 sequence: CAIPVSWGQPQHF. CDR3 bases: TGTGCCATACCCGTGAGTTGGGGACAGCCCCAGCATTTT.

In this sample, this clone is large. This chain connects TRBV6-1 to TRBJ2-3, with TRBD2 matching over 9 bases. Germline loops: CDR1 MNHNS, CDR2 SASEGT. V trimming: 4 bases; J trimming: 3 bases; junction bases outside the gene matches: 8. The CDR3 totals 16 residues. The DNA for the CDR3 is TGTGCCAGCAGTGTCCGCGTAGCGGGAGTAACAGATACGCAGTATTTT. Protein product: CASSVRVAGVTDTQYF.

CDR3 in amino acids: CASSTRTGGGETQYF. CDR3 sequence (DNA): TGTGCCAGTAGTACAAGGACAGGGGGCGGGGAGACCCAGTACTTC. J is TRBJ2-5 and V is TRBV19; TRBD1 agrees at 11 bases. The CDR3 extends over 15 amino acids. V lost 4 bases and J lost 5; bases outside the gene matches: 6. The germline V gene has CDR1 LNHDA and CDR2 SQIVND (reference sequence).

This clone was counted only a few times. The chain carries TRBV19 and TRBJ1-5; D perhaps matches TRBD1 (5 bases). Germline V gives CDR1 LNHDA, CDR2 SQIVND (reference sequence). Trimming took 4 bases from V and 0 from J, leaving 10 bases between them. CDR3 length equals 15 residues. CDR3 region: CASSTGGFSNQPQHF. As DNA, the CDR3 is TGTGCCAGTAGTACGGGGGGGTTTAGCAATCAGCCCCAGCATTTT.

The chain uses TRBV29-1 and TRBJ2-1; D possibly corresponds to TRBD2 (6 bases). Germline V lookup: CDR1 SQVTM, CDR2 ANQGSEA. The CDR3 loop spans 13 amino acids. The V gene lost 8 bases and the J gene lost 3 bases, with 14 bases spanning the gap. In DNA, the CDR3 is TGCAGCTCAGTAGCGGTTCTCTACAATGAGCAGTTCTTC. Encoded protein: CSSVAVLYNEQFF.